The 14 T cell receptor beta chains given below trace back to one sample, sequenced in a study of follicular helper T cells after annual influenza vaccination (TCRdb year 2017). The library was produced with the immunoSEQ multiplex PCR assay. The table was pulled from immuneACCESS by TCRdb, which kept in-frame rearrangements only. Such tables lose some clones; where checked, under half of the loss comes from unresolved V genes, and the rest has no known cause. A total of approximately 12,000 clones appear in this sample, approximately 80% of them only once. Of the sample, 3.5% to 4.5% falls within the top ten clones. This specimen's time point label, interpreted: 2015-2016 season, pre-vaccination. Specimen: CXCR5+ CD38- circulating T follicular helper cells from blood, collected on the day of influenza vaccination. Explained via the paper, the cell subset or site label denotes: circulating Tfh, non-naive CD4+CXCR5+PD-1+ (ICOS+CD38+ or ICOS-CD38-). The source of these receptors is an adult who received the influenza vaccine.

The V and J genes are TRBV6-5 and TRBJ1-3; possibly TRBD1 for D (6 bases). This CDR3 has 14 amino acids. The V and J ends lost 11 bases and 0 bases respectively, with 14 bases between them. Germline CDR1 reads MNHEY; CDR2 reads SVGAGI. The CDR3 DNA reads as TGTGCCGTGGGGAAGACAGGCTCTGGAAACACCATATATTTT. It encodes CAVGKTGSGNTIYF.

This clone appeared a few times. The V and J genes are TRBV7-2 and TRBJ2-3; 9 bases match TRBD2. Germline V lookup: CDR1 SGHTA, CDR2 FQGNSA. This CDR3 has 16 residues. The V segment lost 1 base and the J segment 2 bases; nucleotides outside the gene matches: 4. The DNA for the CDR3 is TGTGCCAGCAGCTTAGGTAGCGGGGGACACACAGATACGCAGTATTTT. This translates into CASSLGSGGHTDTQYF.

This sequence joins TRBV7-9 and TRBJ1-2; D is uncertain. Trimming stripped 1 base from V and 8 bases from J, with 11 bases between. The CDR3 runs to 13 residues. Germline lookup yields CDR1 SEHNR and CDR2 FQNEAQ (reference sequence). CDR3 nucleotide sequence: TGTGCCAGCAGCTTAGAAGTGTCGTCCGGCTACACCTTC. Translation gives CASSLEVSSGYTF.

The V and J genes are TRBV5-6 and TRBJ2-5, with TRBD1 identical over 7 bases. CDR1 SGHDT and CDR2 YYEEEE come from the germline V gene. The CDR3 extends over 14 amino acids. V dropped 3 bases and J dropped 2; count of bases not matched to a gene: 4. The CDR3: CASSSGQIQETQYF. The CDR3 DNA sequence: TGTGCCAGCAGCTCGGGACAGATTCAAGAGACCCAGTACTTC.

This clone was counted a single time. V and J are TRBV4-3 and TRBJ1-1, with D tentatively TRBD1 (6 bases). Between the trimmed V and J ends, which lost 1 base and 8 bases, there was a span of 17 bases. This CDR3 has 15 amino acids. In germline, CDR1 is LGHNA, CDR2 YSLEER. The chain's CDR3 is CASSQAVTGEREAFF. The CDR3 DNA reads as TGCGCCAGCAGCCAAGCTGTGACAGGCGAAAGGGAAGCTTTCTTT.

This sequence joins TRBV6-1 and TRBJ2-7; no clear D gene. V lost 0 bases to trimming and J lost 7 bases, with 13 bases between them. Germline assignment: CDR1 MNHNS and CDR2 SASEGT. The CDR3 spans 14 residues. This chain's CDR3 is CASSEAPSGREQYF. CDR3 DNA: TGTGCCAGCAGTGAAGCGCCCTCAGGTCGGGAGCAGTACTTC.

The table lists this clone with a count of one. The chain uses TRBV1 and TRBJ2-6. TRBV1 corresponds to a pseudogene. The CDR3 has 18 amino acids. The DNA of the CDR3 is TGCACCAGCAGTCGATTGCGTTTGTGCACAAGTCGGGCCAACGTCCTGACTTTC. It translates to CTSSRLRLCTSRANVLTF.

This chain joins TRBV5-1 and TRBJ2-7; weak D call: TRBD2 (6 bases). Trimming left V 4 bases short and J 6 bases short, with 17 bases between. Germline V lookup: CDR1 SGHRS, CDR2 YFSETQ. The CDR3 has 14 amino acids. In DNA form, the CDR3 reads TGCGCCAGCAGCGCCGGGAGCCTGGGGGGCGAGCAGTACTTC. It encodes CASSAGSLGGEQYF.

As to this clone: One junction end disagrees with the germline gene, perhaps due to a read error. The rearrangement joins TRBV7-8 to TRBJ2-4; unclear D gene. CDR1 is SGHVS, CDR2 FQNEAQ, per germline. The CDR3 is 12 residues long. The CDR3 protein is CASSLAADVKFF. As DNA, the CDR3 is TGTGCCAGCAGCTTAGCTGCAGATGTCAAGTTTTTC.

This chain links TRBV27 with TRBJ2-5; 7 bases line up with TRBD1. V shed 6 bases and J 1 base; nucleotides not matched to a gene: 11. The germline V gene has CDR1 MNHEY and CDR2 SMNVEV (reference sequence). The CDR3 covers 16 residues. In DNA form, the CDR3 reads TGTGCCAGCAGCTCCGACAGGGCCCTACCCCAAGAGACCCAGTACTTC. Translating it yields CASSSDRALPQETQYF.

The chain is built from TRBV18 and TRBJ1-1; TRBD1 might be the D (6 bases). The CDR3 is 16 residues long. V was clipped by 5 bases and J by 5 bases, with 21 bases between them. Germline V gene lookup returns CDR1 KGHSH and CDR2 LQKENI. CDR3 DNA sequence: TGTGCCAGCTCATCCGACCTAGCGGGGGGCCGGACTGAAGCTTTCTTT. Protein sequence: CASSSDLAGGRTEAFF.

The chain recombines TRBV6-5 with TRBJ1-2; possible D gene TRBD1, 5 bases. Germline V gene data show CDR1 as MNHEY and CDR2 as SVGAGI. V lost 6 bases to trimming and J lost 10 bases, with 21 bases between them. The CDR3 has 14 residues. Here the CDR3 reads CASSHDSGPRDYTF. DNA for the CDR3: TGTGCCAGCAGCCACGACAGCGGCCCACGTGACTACACCTTC.

This rearrangement joins TRBV28 to TRBJ1-1; D uncertain. In germline, CDR1 is MDHEN, CDR2 SYDVKM. The CDR3 extends over 13 amino acids. V lost 4 bases and J lost 7, with 13 bases in between. The CDR3 spells CASSYSLGVEAFF. In DNA, the CDR3 is TGTGCCAGCAGTTATTCTTTGGGAGTTGAAGCTTTCTTT.

As DNA, the CDR3 is TGTGCCAGCAGCTCCGGGCTCGGGACAGGTGGATCTGGGGCCAACGTCCTGACTTTC. Protein product: CASSSGLGTGGSGANVLTF. The chain uses TRBV11-1 and TRBJ2-6; 8 bases map to TRBD1. This CDR3 is 19 amino acids long. Germline V gives CDR1 SGHAT, CDR2 FQDESV (reference sequence). The junction had 12 bases not matched to a gene; V was cut back by 4 bases and J by 1 base.